This entry concerns a single T cell receptor beta chain. Antigen unknown. Measured with immunoSEQ multiplex PCR; TCRdb has only the in-frame clones, and not every one. The sample lists about 12,000 clones; approximately 85% were seen once. The data were obtained in a study of T cell repertoires in ileal Crohn's disease. Study as a whole: At surgery, under 40% of patients smoked, with median disease duration 7.9 years. Biopsies of the neoterminal ileum at postoperative colonoscopy form M6 samples. Study outcomes and limitations: Compared with non-smokers, active smokers at surgery showed more clonal expansions.

Noted time point: neoterminal ileum biopsy at postoperative endoscopy, about 6 months after surgery. This CDR3 spans 13 amino acids. Germline CDR1 SQVTM, CDR2 ANQGSEA. V lost 2 bases to trimming and J lost 0 bases; unmatched junction nucleotides: 1. Sample: ileal tissue. This chain links TRBV29-1 with TRBJ2-7; 7 positions agree with TRBD1. The origin of this receptor is an adult with Crohn's disease. Here the CDR3 reads CSVERDSSYEQYF. In nucleotides, the CDR3 is TGCAGCGTTGAACGGGACAGCTCCTACGAGCAGTACTTC.